One T cell receptor (beta chain) is described in this entry. The antigen this receptor binds is unknown. Base-call qualities are not available, and no considerably larger clone is one nucleotide away. The germline V end is reduced by 0 bases and the J end by 5 bases; junction bases left unmatched: 5. The germline V gene sets CDR1 to SGHAT and CDR2 to FQNNGV. From the cysteine up to the phenylalanine, the CDR3 has a length of 15 residues. The only DNA kept is the CDR3, 45 bases in frame from the first base. The data derive from a study of blood T cell repertoires in COVID-19 (dated by TCRdb to about 2020). General notes on the study: Collaborator samples came from the United States, Italy and Spain and covered acute and convalescent phases of COVID-19. Subjects who had been exposed to COVID-19, were actively infected with it, or had recovered from it provided the deeply sampled blood TCRbeta repertoires that made up the dataset. The prospective study material was composed of cDNA or gDNA derived from T cells, B-cell-depleted T cells, or PBMCs. Samples were obtained from the ongoing ImmuneRACE study (first 160 participants) and from about 1,300 subjects provided by 6 global collaborators. HLA class I and class II types, where available, came from metadata supplied by the sample provider rather than from assay-based typing. The repertoires were released in a freely available public database meant as a resource for research on the immune response to SARS-CoV-2. Sample metadata almost always included a de-identified subject ID, COVID-19 status, age in years and sex.

Study-wide conclusions, independent of this receptor: The quantity of clinical and demographic metadata differed by source and by participant and was supplied without curation.

The immunoSEQ Assay, a bias-controlled multiplex PCR, was used to amplify TCRbeta CDR3 regions from genomic DNA. On the study's bioinformatics: Nucleated cell counts per sample were estimated from amplification of reference gene primers within the assay. Sequence reads were collapsed and filtered to measure the absolute abundance of every unique TCRbeta CDR3 rearrangement. For each sample, productive Simpson clonality was calculated by taking the square root of Simpson's diversity index across productive rearrangements. As stored in TCRdb, this immuneACCESS dataset retains in-frame rearrangements with V and J assigned. A fraction of the clones does not appear; measured against another copy, unresolved V genes explain less than half of the discrepancy, and the remainder lacks a known reason. The V and J calls and the clone size are those of that table, but D and trimming were determined from the DNA. This sample lists about 190,000 clones; around nine tenths were detected once. Approximately 1% of the sample is in the top ten clones.

Whole blood was collected in K2EDTA tubes by collaborating institutions according to the institutions' own protocols. Collaborator samples were shipped for TCRbeta analysis as frozen whole blood, isolated PBMCs, or DNA extracted from either sample type. Sequencing was done on a sample of peripheral blood. This sequence was found in a man aged 25-40 years with acute or convalescent COVID-19. The chain is encoded by TRBV11-2 joined to TRBJ1-2, with 8 bases in between that match TRBD1. The CDR3 region reads CASSLDPTGDYGYTF. The sequence in DNA is TGTGCCAGCAGCTTAGACCCGACAGGGGATTATGGCTACACCTTC.